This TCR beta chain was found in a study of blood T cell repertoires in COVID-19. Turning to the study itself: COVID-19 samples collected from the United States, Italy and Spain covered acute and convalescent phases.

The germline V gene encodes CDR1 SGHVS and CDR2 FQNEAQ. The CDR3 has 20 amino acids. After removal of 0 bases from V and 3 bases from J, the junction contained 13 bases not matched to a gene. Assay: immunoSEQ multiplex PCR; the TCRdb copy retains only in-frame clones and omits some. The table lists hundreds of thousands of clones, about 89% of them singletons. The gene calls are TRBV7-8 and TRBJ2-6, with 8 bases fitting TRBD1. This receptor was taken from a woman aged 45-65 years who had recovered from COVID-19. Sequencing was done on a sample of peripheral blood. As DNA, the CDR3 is TGTGCCAGCAGCTTAGCTGGCTCGGGACAGGTGGTTTTTGGGGCCAACGTCCTGACTTTC. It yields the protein CASSLAGSGQVVFGANVLTF. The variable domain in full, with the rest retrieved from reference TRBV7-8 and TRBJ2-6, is GAGVSQSPRYKVAKRGQDVALRCDPISGHVSLFWYQQALGQGPEFLTYFQNEAQLDKSGLPSDRFFAERPEGSVSTLKIQRTQQEDSAVYLCASSLAGSGQVVFGANVLTFGAGSRLTVL.